This T cell receptor (beta chain) was captured by sequencing in a study of vaccination and CD4 T cells after COVID-19. CD4+ T cells that had been cultured provided DNA sequenced with the Oncomine TCR Beta short-read assay. TCRdb recomputed calls from the PCR reads with MiXCR, one row per CDR3 protein. The sample shows 4,400 or so distinct CDR3 sequences, around 20% of them seen only once. General observations from the study: SARS-CoV-2-reactive clonotypes showed a nonsignificant median rise from approximately 21 to 40.

Treatment meaning: roughly nine-day PBMC culture with coronavirus spike peptide pools or control peptides (ViraFEST assay). This clonotype appeared a single time. Its specificity is unknown. CDR3 size: 14 residues. V was shortened by 6 bases and J by 6 bases, with 14 bases between the two germline ends. CDR1 is KGHSH and CDR2 is LQKENI in the germline V gene. The material sequenced was CD4+ T cells from blood, cultured in vitro. The chain uses TRBV18 and TRBJ1-4; D not certain. This receptor was obtained from a human donor who had recovered from COVID-19. The CDR3: CASSYGGRDEKLFF. DNA of the CDR3: TGTGCCAGCTCCTACGGTGGTAGGGATGAAAAACTGTTTTTT.